This record looks at one T cell receptor (beta chain) sequence and its context. A single base separates this from a much larger clone, so it may be a read error. This sample stems from a study of regulatory T cells in long-lasting Graves disease. V was cut by 8 bases and J by 0 bases, with 13 bases left in between. The CDR3 extends over 15 amino acids. In germline, CDR1 is SNHLY, CDR2 FYNNEI. The authors built TCR beta libraries using iRepertoire HTBI primers and Arm-PCR of CDR3 regions. TCRdb ran MiXCR on the multiplex PCR reads and lists one entry per CDR3 protein. The sample has more than 300,000 distinct CDR3 sequences, roughly 20% seen once. Time point noted: persistent/refractory GD, antithyroid drugs over 5 years with positive TRAb. PBMCs provided the RNA from which the TCR library was made.

This clonotype was sampled from a woman in her 40s with Graves disease. The chain joins TRBV2 to TRBJ2-2, with D unresolved. Sequenced here: peripheral blood mononuclear cells (PBMCs), sampled when the disease was refractory, from a patient treated with antithyroid drugs. As DNA, the CDR3 is TGTGCCAGCCGTAGGGTTCCGACGAACACCGGGGAGCTGTTTTTT. Encoded protein: CASRRVPTNTGELFF.